This TCR beta chain comes out of a study of regulatory T cells in long-lasting Graves disease. HTBI primers from iRepertoire and Arm-PCR of CDR3 regions yielded the TCR beta libraries. TCRdb passed the multiplex PCR reads through MiXCR, listing each CDR3 protein once. There are 350,000 to 450,000 distinct CDR3 sequences in the sample; 16% occur only once, and 25% to 30% lies in the top ten. Time point described: newly diagnosed GD, antithyroid drugs for less than 3 months. The authors made the TCR library using RNA they extracted from PBMCs. Germline V CDR1 and CDR2: MNHEY, SVGEGT. The CDR3 is made up of 15 amino acids. V lost 0 bases to trimming and J lost 7 bases; unmatched junction nucleotides: 9. Turning to this clonotype: A far larger clone differs by one base, so this is likely a read error.

This sample was also put to use in a study of T cells in Graves' hyperthyroidism and ophthalmopathy.

The sample in question was peripheral blood mononuclear cells (PBMCs), obtained at new diagnosis, from a patient treated with antithyroid drugs. This sequence originates from a man aged 35 to 55 with Graves disease. The rearrangement joins TRBV6-2 or TRBV6-3 to TRBJ2-7; 7 bases line up with TRBD2. The CDR3 bases are TGTGCCAGCAGTTACTCCGGGGGGTCCTACAATGAGCAGTACTTC. Its translation: CASSYSGGSYNEQYF.